Listed here are 15 T cell receptor beta chains from one sample, sequenced in a study of T cells after yellow fever vaccination. TCRdb passed the 5' RACE reads through MiXCR, listing each CDR3 protein once. The sample has roughly 310,000 distinct CDR3 sequences, 8.7% seen once. The sample was PBMCs, taken on the day of the first yellow fever vaccination. The receptors stem from a man aged 18 to 30 who received the YFV17D yellow fever vaccine.

This clonotype turned up a few times. CDR3 bases: TGTGCCAGCAGCTGGGGACGTGTGCGAGAAGCTTTCTTT. Translation: CASSWGRVREAFF. The J gene is TRBJ1-1, the V gene TRBV7-2; possible D gene TRBD1, 5 bases. The germline V gene has CDR1 SGHTA and CDR2 FQGNSA. Trimming left V 4 bases short and J 8 bases short, with 14 bases between. The CDR3 sequence is 13 residues long.

This clonotype was recorded a few times. The chain couples TRBV4-1 to TRBJ1-5; possibly TRBD1 for D (5 bases). CDR1 MGHRA and CDR2 YSYEKL come from the germline V gene. The CDR3 length is 18 residues. V lost 4 bases and J lost 3, with 22 bases in between. Written as DNA, the CDR3 is TGCGCCAGCAGCCCGCCGGCGGGGGTCCCTAACCTCAATCAGCCCCAGCATTTT. This codes for CASSPPAGVPNLNQPQHF.

The chain is built from TRBV12-3 or TRBV12-4 and TRBJ2-1; 7 positions match TRBD2. This CDR3 has 14 amino acids. The V segment lost 4 bases and the J segment 5 bases; nucleotides outside the gene matches: 5. CDR3 amino acids: CASSSSGTNNEQFF. As DNA, the CDR3 is TGTGCCAGCAGTTCTTCCGGGACTAACAATGAGCAGTTCTTC.

This clonotype was counted only a few times. V gene TRBV7-3 combines with J gene TRBJ1-2; D possibly corresponds to TRBD1 (5 bases). V lost 5 bases to trimming and J lost 8 bases, with 18 bases between them. Germline V gene sequence: CDR1 SGHTA, CDR2 FQGTGA. CDR3 length: 14 amino acids. The CDR3 sequence is CASSPLQGDGGYTF. Written as DNA, the CDR3 is TGTGCCAGCAGCCCCCTCCAAGGGGATGGGGGCTACACCTTC.

The table lists this clonotype with a count of one. The chain couples TRBV6-1 to TRBJ1-2; weak D call: TRBD1 (6 bases). CDR1 and CDR2 from the germline V gene are MNHNS and SASEGT. Trimming took off 6 bases at V and 4 bases at J, with 21 bases between the two ends. The CDR3 runs 16 residues. CDR3 sequence: CASSNTGGRPSYGYTF. CDR3 sequence (DNA): TGTGCCAGCAGCAACACGGGGGGGCGCCCCTCCTATGGCTACACCTTC.

The V gene is TRBV12-3 or TRBV12-4, the J gene TRBJ2-2; the D gene is possibly TRBD1 (5 bases). Trimming cost V 7 bases and J 4 bases, with 7 bases left between them. The CDR3 length is 12 residues. The CDR3: CASTQGTGELFF. The CDR3 DNA reads TGTGCCAGCACCCAGGGCACCGGGGAGCTGTTTTTT.

This clonotype was recorded many times. The J gene is TRBJ2-1, the V gene TRBV7-2; 7 bases align to TRBD2. The germline V gene encodes CDR1 SGHTA and CDR2 FQGNSA. This CDR3 spans 15 amino acids. V lost 5 bases to trimming and J lost 3 bases; unmatched junction nucleotides: 7. The CDR3 spells CASSGRGAVYNEQFF. The CDR3 bases are TGTGCCAGCAGCGGGAGGGGCGCGGTCTACAATGAGCAGTTCTTC.

The rearrangement links TRBV19 to TRBJ2-5; 14 bases are shared with TRBD2. The CDR3 runs to 18 residues. Germline CDR1 is LNHDA and CDR2 is SQIVND (reference sequence). The J segment lost 4 bases and the V segment lost 3 bases, leaving 10 bases of the junction unmatched. The CDR3 reads CASSMGTSGGLGRETQYF. The CDR3 nucleotides are TGTGCCAGTAGTATGGGGACTAGCGGGGGCCTGGGGCGAGAGACCCAGTACTTC.

This clonotype was picked up many times. The rearrangement joins TRBV4-1 to TRBJ1-6; D remains ambiguous. There are 17 residues in the CDR3. The V gene's germline CDR1 is MGHRA and CDR2 YSYEKL. V lost 1 base to trimming and J lost 0 bases, with 10 bases between them. DNA for the CDR3: TGCGCCAGCAGCCAAGTCGACCTGATCTCCTATAATTCACCCCTCCACTTT. It is translated as CASSQVDLISYNSPLHF.

The rearrangement uses TRBV6-4 and TRBJ2-1; 9 bases are a match to TRBD2. Germline CDR1 and CDR2: MRHNA and SNTAGT. After removal of 5 bases from V and 5 bases from J, the junction contained 10 bases not matched to a gene. The CDR3 totals 16 residues. CDR3 nucleotide sequence: TGTGCCAGCAGTCCTCTGCGGGGGGGCCCAAACAATGAGCAGTTCTTC. Protein product: CASSPLRGGPNNEQFF.

The rearrangement joins TRBV18 to TRBJ1-5, with D perhaps matching TRBD1 (5 bases). Germline values: CDR1 KGHSH, CDR2 LQKENI. The CDR3 covers 13 residues. V was shortened by 2 bases and J by 5 bases, with 7 bases between the two germline ends. The chain's CDR3 is CASSPVQDQPQHF. The DNA of the CDR3 is TGTGCCAGCTCACCAGTACAGGATCAGCCCCAGCATTTT.

This clonotype showed up many times. The chain couples TRBV12-3 or TRBV12-4 to TRBJ2-5, with D possibly matching TRBD2 (5 bases). CDR3 length: 14 residues. The V gene lost 5 bases and the J gene lost 2 bases, with 12 bases spanning the gap. Here the CDR3 DNA reads TGTGCCAGCAGTGTTGCGGACTCACAAGAGACCCAGTACTTC. It yields the protein CASSVADSQETQYF.

This clonotype was detected only a few times. The chain uses TRBV10-3 and TRBJ2-7; 8 bases map to TRBD1. The CDR3 sequence is 13 residues long. V shed 2 bases and J 7 bases; nucleotides not matched to a gene: 4. The germline V gene has CDR1 ENHRY and CDR2 SYGVKD. The CDR3 reads CAISEQGAREQYV. In nucleotides, the CDR3 is TGTGCCATCAGTGAGCAGGGGGCGCGGGAGCAGTACGTC.

This clonotype was seen ten or more times. The CDR3 is CAWSRRGRRTGELFF. The CDR3 DNA sequence: TGTGCCTGGAGTCGGCGGGGGCGAAGAACCGGGGAGCTGTTTTTT. This sequence joins TRBV30 and TRBJ2-2; a possible D gene is TRBD2 (7 bases). Trimming stripped 2 bases from V and 5 bases from J, with 15 bases between. The CDR3 contains 15 residues. Germline lookup yields CDR1 GTSNPN and CDR2 SVGIG (reference sequence).

CDR3 DNA: TGTGCCAGCAGTATCCAGGGACAGAGCACAGATACGCAGTATTTT. Translation gives CASSIQGQSTDTQYF. The J gene is TRBJ2-3, the V gene TRBV6-1; TRBD1 matches at 7 bases. Losses at the gene ends were 5 bases for V and 0 bases for J; bases not matched to a gene: 5. CDR3 length: 15 residues. Germline CDR1 is MNHNS and CDR2 is SASEGT.